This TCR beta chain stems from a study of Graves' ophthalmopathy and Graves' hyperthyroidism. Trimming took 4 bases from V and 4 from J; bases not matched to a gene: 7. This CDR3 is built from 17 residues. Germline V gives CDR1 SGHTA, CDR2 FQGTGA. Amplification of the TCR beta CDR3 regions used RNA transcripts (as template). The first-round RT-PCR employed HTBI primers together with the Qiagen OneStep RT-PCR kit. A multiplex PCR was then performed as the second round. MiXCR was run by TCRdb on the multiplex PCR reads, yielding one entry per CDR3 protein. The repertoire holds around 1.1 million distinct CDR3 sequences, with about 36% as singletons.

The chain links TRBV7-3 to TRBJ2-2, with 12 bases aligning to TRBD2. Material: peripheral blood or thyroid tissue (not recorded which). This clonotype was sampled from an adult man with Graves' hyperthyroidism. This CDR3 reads CASSSGLAGYSTGELFF. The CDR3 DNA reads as TGTGCCAGCAGCTCCGGACTAGCGGGGTATTCCACCGGGGAGCTGTTTTTT.